This TCR beta chain was captured by sequencing in a study of monozygotic twins with inflammatory bowel disease. Findings of the study overall: Varied immunosuppressive treatments among patients may have increased repertoire variability. Lower sharing of clonotypes with other individuals was seen in IBD patients than in healthy twins. This was most marked in patients showing signs of disease activity. No separation of different T cell subtypes was possible.

With respect to this clonotype: Its antigen is not identified.

An amount of approximately 3,600 ng of total RNA was used for each TCR library. TCRdb reprocessed the 5' RACE reads, with one entry per CDR3 protein and no DNA. This listing includes about 300,000 distinct CDR3 sequences. This clonotype was obtained from a human donor with ulcerative colitis or Crohn's disease, or a healthy co-twin of an affected twin (not recorded which). Sequencing input: blood.

Here the CDR3 reads CATDDRAQMNTEAFF. The chain joins TRBV28 to TRBJ1-1; TCRdb reports TRBD1, a call that lacks DNA to check it against. CDR1 is MDHEN and CDR2 is SYDVKM in the germline V gene. CDR3 length: 15 residues.